This T cell receptor beta chain was captured in a study of response to subunit inactivated influenza vaccine. The CDR3 has 15 amino acids. After removal of 1 base from V and 3 bases from J, the junction contained 3 bases not matched to a gene. Germline V gene lookup returns CDR1 DFQATT and CDR2 SNEGSKA (reference sequence). Each CDR3 protein gets one entry after TCRdb re-called the RT-PCR reads with MiXCR. Here the sample spans about 240,000 distinct CDR3 sequences, less than 15% being singletons. This chain uses TRBV20-1 with TRBJ2-1; 10 positions match TRBD2. Sequencing was performed on non-naive T cells sorted from PBMCs, taken around two weeks before vaccination. This receptor was taken from a man aged 50 or older who received an inactivated influenza vaccine. The CDR3 bases are TGCAGTGCTAGAGGAGCGGGAGGGGTCTACAATGAGCAGTTCTTC. It codes for CSARGAGGVYNEQFF.